The clone carrying this TCR beta chain was counted only a few times. What it binds is not known. The CDR3 is 13 amino acids. The germline CDR1 and CDR2 sequences are LGHDT and YNNKEL (reference sequence). The germline V and J ends were trimmed by 0 bases and 5 bases, with 4 bases remaining between them. Time point specified: pre-sensitization, week 0. The treatment is: therapeutic diphenylcyclopropenone sensitization with weekly scalp DPC. From the RACE reads, TCRdb called clonotypes with MiXCR, one entry per CDR3 protein. Counted here are a few hundred thousand distinct CDR3 sequences, roughly 8% occurring once; the ten biggest clones make up more than 1%. The sample belongs to a study of human T cells and chemical hapten exposure. Study overall: Skin of the upper inner arm, around 2 cm by around 2 cm, received 2% DPC for sensitization. Study-level points and caveats: Expanded TCRs created a significantly greater count of big CDR3 similarity clusters than controls did. PT1 expanded TCR counts and patch test score correlated positively.

The clonotype comes from a man aged 18-30 years with alopecia areata. Some clones in this sample may be carry-over from other donors' samples. The V call is TRBV3-1, the J call TRBJ2-2; no clear D. Sequenced material: whole blood, taken in connection with sensitization to the hapten diphenylcyclopropenone (DPC). The CDR3 is CASSQEGTGELFF. The DNA of the CDR3 is TGTGCCAGCAGCCAAGAAGGTACCGGGGAGCTGTTTTTT. The full variable domain, its missing parts supplied by reference TRBV3-1 and TRBJ2-2, is DTAVSQTPKYLVTQMGNDKSIKCEQNLGHDTMYWYKQDSKKFLKIMFSYNNKELIINETVPNRFSPKSPDKAHLNLHINSLELGDSAVYFCASSQEGTGELFFGEGSRLTVL.